The clone carrying this T cell receptor beta chain was picked up one time. The CDR3 has 14 residues. The V gene's germline CDR1 is SGHTA and CDR2 FQGNSA. V was cut by 1 base and J by 1 base, with 6 bases left in between. This sample is drawn from a study of shared clonotypes between healthy human individuals. Study-level information: CD8 memory received one plate per donor, CD8 naive two, CD4 memory three and CD4 naive three.

TCRdb keeps only in-frame clones here, not all; method: immunoSEQ multiplex PCR. The data contain about 1.1 million clones, approximately 80% of them singletons. The genes are TRBV7-2 and TRBJ2-3; D is uncertain. This receptor was taken from a man aged 18 to 35 in good health. Some clones in this sample may be carry-over from other donors' samples. Material for sequencing was memory CD4+ T cells from PBMCs. Described subset: CD45RA-negative fraction. CDR3 sequence reads: CASSLVWGTDTQYF. For the CDR3, the DNA is TGTGCCAGCAGCTTAGTTTGGGGCACAGATACGCAGTATTTT.